This T cell receptor (beta chain) was captured by sequencing in a study of blood T cell repertoires in COVID-19. Study-level background: PBMCs, B-cell-depleted T cells, or T cells were the source of the cDNA or gDNA that made up the material.

For recovered donors of Cohort 3, there were two negative PCRs, clearance, or symptom resolution. Per the study methods: Estimation of nucleated cell counts was performed using reference gene primer amplification. Libraries were prepared by immunoSEQ multiplex PCR; TCRdb keeps only in-frame clonotypes and omits some of them. That table supplies the V and J calls and clone size; D and trimming were determined from the DNA. The data contain 140,000 or so clones, about 80% of them singletons. V was clipped by 2 bases and J by 8 bases, with 12 bases between them. The CDR3 consists of 13 residues. The V gene's germline CDR1 is MNHEY and CDR2 SVGEGT.

The TCR originated in a man aged 45-65 years who had recovered from COVID-19. V is TRBV6-2 or TRBV6-3 and J is TRBJ1-2; tentatively, D is TRBD1 (6 bases). Material: PBMCs or T cells enriched from blood (not recorded which). The CDR3 loop reads CASSYPGHGGYTF. For the CDR3, the DNA is TGTGCCAGCAGTTACCCGGGACACGGAGGCTACACCTTC.